The entry that follows covers one T cell receptor beta chain sequence. This clone showed up just a few times. This clone's antigen is unknown. The record has no base qualities; no much larger clone is one base away. The source of the sample is a study of beta chain features in type 1 diabetes (dated by TCRdb to 2016 to 2019). Looking at the study overall: Patients and healthy donors did not differ in mean age, gender distribution, total cell number or subset yield. Across all samples, almost 110 million sorted cells were examined, and cell number per subset correlated strongly with RNA yield. In the study, recently diagnosed type 1 diabetes patients and matched healthy donors were compared on the TCRB repertoires of their sorted circulating CD4+ T cell subsets. Regulatory and stem cell-like memory subsets were isolated from only 8 patients and roughly 8 healthy donors, whereas naive and central memory subsets came from all 30 or so donors.

Each donor gave one peripheral blood draw, roughly 110 mL on average, collected into heparinised tubes. Naive, central memory, regulatory and stem cell-like memory CD4+ T cells were sorted on a BD FACSAria II using a panel including CD45RO, CCR7, CD25, CD127, CD95 and CD27. Purity was above 95% for every sorted population. Right away, PBMCs were isolated by Lymphoprep density gradient centrifugation and were stained directly, with no culture step. So that batch effects would be minimized, each experiment stained and sorted samples in pairs, pairing one healthy donor with one patient. All of the isolated RNA was reverse transcribed with the High Capacity cDNA Reverse Transcription Kit, so expressed TCRB transcripts were sequenced. Deep immunoSEQ sequencing was performed on naive, central memory and regulatory T cell samples, with an average of about 4 million total reads per sample. Sorted cells were lysed in RLT buffer and RNA was extracted with DNase-treated RNeasy Micro or Mini kits, depending on cell number. Each cell subset was processed separately to prevent cross-contamination, with patient and healthy donor samples processed together. Using the immunoSEQ multiplex PCR, TCRB sequences were amplified from cDNA into 87-bp fragments spanning the CDR3 region. Amplicons were sequenced on the Illumina HiSeq platform. On the authors' methods: Synthetic template baselines were used to correct PCR bias computationally, reads within Hamming distance 2 were collapsed, and singletons that could not be merged were discarded. By aligning reads against IMGT, V, D and J genes, CDR3 length, and insertions or deletions at six rearrangement sites were assigned. Within each subset, clonotype counts were normalized to the number of sorted cells before true diversity and Gini coefficients were calculated with the tcR R package. The overlap coefficient, calculated on TCRB nucleotide sequences, was used to measure repertoire sharing. Out-of-frame TCRB sequences from naive cells were analyzed as a proxy for the pre-selection repertoire. As stored in TCRdb, this immuneACCESS dataset retains in-frame rearrangements with V and J assigned. A fraction of the clones does not appear; measured against another copy, unresolved V genes explain less than half of the discrepancy, and the remainder lacks a known reason. From that table come the V and J calls and clone size; the DNA was used to work out D and trimming. Counted in this sample were roughly 340,000 clones; approximately 13% of them appeared once. About 0.015% of the sample belongs to the ten largest clones.

Broad study findings and their caveats: Because small numbers of individuals were included in the HLA sub-analyses, any influence of HLA type on TCRB rearrangement was left unresolved. PCR might favor shorter templates, but patient and control samples were amplified and corrected together, so any skew would affect both groups equally. Because cDNA was sequenced instead of genomic DNA, activated cells with high expression could be over-represented, although the groups did not differ in activation or CD3 levels. Naive, central memory and regulatory TCRB repertoires appeared to be more alike among patients than among healthy donors. Fewer insertions and more nucleotide deletions at VDJ recombination sites were observed in patients with type 1 diabetes, implying thymic rearrangement abnormalities. A moderate but significant shortening of TCRB CDR3 length was observed in type 1 diabetes patients in all four CD4+ subsets.

Including cysteine and phenylalanine, the CDR3 has 14 amino acids. Only CDR3 DNA remains: 42 bases, in frame from the first base. CDR1 SNHLY and CDR2 FYNNEI were looked up in the germline V gene. V and J are truncated by 5 bases and 4 bases respectively, leaving an intervening sequence of 12 bases. The source material was naive CD4+ T cells from blood. The cell subset or site label corresponds to: true naive CD4+ T cells. This TCR derives from a woman between 18 and 30 years old with type 1 diabetes. The V gene is TRBV2 and the J gene is TRBJ1-5; TRBD1 is perhaps the D gene, given 6 matching bases. The DNA reads TGTGCCAGCAGTCCCGGGACACTGAATCAGCCCCAGCATTTT. It translates to CASSPGTLNQPQHF.